Below, 5 T cell receptor beta chains from the same sample are listed, as sequenced in a study of T cell responses to AZD1222 COVID-19 vaccine. Produced via immunoSEQ multiplex PCR; TCRdb's table is partial and in-frame only. The sample holds 80,000 to 100,000 clones, around 89% seen once. The sequencing here drew on peripheral blood, taken on day 0 of AZD1222 vaccination. Source of these receptors: an adult in good health.

The chain couples TRBV28 to TRBJ1-5, with D possibly being TRBD1 (6 bases). Germline assignment: CDR1 MDHEN and CDR2 SYDVKM. The CDR3 runs 16 residues. Trimming took 6 bases from V and 0 from J, leaving 15 bases between them. CDR3 DNA sequence: TGTGCCAGCAGGGATCAGGGACAATATAGCAATCAGCCCCAGCATTTT. It translates to CASRDQGQYSNQPQHF. Complete variable domain (other parts from reference TRBV28 and TRBJ1-5): DVKVTQSSRYLVKRTGEKVFLECVQDMDHENMFWYRQDPGLGLRLIYFSYDVKMKEKGDIPEGYSVSREKKERFSLILESASTNQTSMYLCASRDQGQYSNQPQHFGDGTRLSIL.

The J gene is TRBJ1-3, the V gene TRBV5-1; 8 positions match TRBD1. V shed 4 bases, J shed 0 bases, and the junction held 3 bases outside the gene matches. This CDR3 has 15 amino acids. Germline values: CDR1 SGHRS, CDR2 YFSETQ. CDR3 coding DNA: TGCGCCAGCAGCGGACAGGGACTCTCTGGAAACACCATATATTTT. Translated, it gives CASSGQGLSGNTIYF.

This sequence joins TRBV28 and TRBJ1-2, with unresolved D. Germline assignment: CDR1 MDHEN and CDR2 SYDVKM. V lost 5 bases and J 1 base, leaving 8 bases between the germline ends. This CDR3 is built from 13 residues. The CDR3 nucleotides read TGTGCCAGCAGTGTCAGCAGTAACTATGGCTACACCTTC. This translates into CASSVSSNYGYTF.

The CDR3 DNA sequence: TGTGCCATCACCCAGACAGGAGACAAAAACTATGGCTACACCTTC. This gives the protein CAITQTGDKNYGYTF. The rearrangement uses TRBV10-3 and TRBJ1-2, with D tentatively TRBD1 (6 bases). This CDR3 has 15 amino acids. CDR1 and CDR2 (germline): ENHRY, SYGVKD. The V gene lost 7 bases and the J gene lost 2 bases, with 17 bases spanning the gap.

The rearrangement links TRBV5-8 to TRBJ2-1; 7 nucleotides line up with TRBD1. The V gene's germline CDR1 is SGHTS and CDR2 YDEGEE. V dropped 0 bases and J dropped 8; count of bases not matched to a gene: 8. There are 15 residues in the CDR3. CDR3: CASSLAGTEGDEQFF. The CDR3 DNA is TGTGCCAGCAGCTTGGCGGGGACAGAGGGCGATGAGCAGTTCTTC.